The clone carrying this T cell receptor (beta chain) showed up just a few times. Per the authors' pipeline: Nucleated cell number was recorded as an estimate derived from reference gene primer amplification. Using immunoSEQ multiplex PCR, the repertoire was profiled, and TCRdb retains in-frame clones only, with some absent. The D gene and trimming were derived from the DNA, and the V and J assignments and clone size from that table. The data show some 200,000 clones, about four fifths seen once. The data were taken from a study of blood T cell repertoires in COVID-19. Study information: The United States, Italy and Spain supplied acute and convalescent COVID-19 samples. Sources were T cells, B-cell-depleted T cells, or PBMCs; the material itself was cDNA or gDNA.

Participants in the exposed group had met a COVID-19 case in the 2 weeks before joining the study. The J segment lost 1 base and the V segment lost 4 bases, leaving 5 bases of the junction unmatched. The CDR3 runs to 15 residues. The germline CDR1 and CDR2 sequences are LGHDT and YNNKEL (reference sequence). The sequence was obtained from a woman between 45 and 65 years old who had been exposed to COVID-19. The material sequenced was PBMCs or T cells enriched from blood (not recorded which). The chain couples TRBV3-1 (or the pseudogene TRBV3-2) to TRBJ1-1, with 8 bases lining up with TRBD1. The CDR3 loop is CASSRPGQGNTEAFF. For the CDR3, the DNA is TGTGCCAGCAGCCGCCCCGGACAGGGGAACACTGAAGCTTTCTTT.